This T cell receptor (beta chain) was identified in a study of shared clonotypes between healthy human individuals. Several immunoSEQ plates received, in even portions, the genomic DNA of each subset. The authors loaded around 200 ng DNA, some 32,000 T cell genomes, into sorted-subset replicate PCRs. Data came from immunoSEQ multiplex PCR; TCRdb stores just in-frame clones and leaves some out. The table records around 1.1 million clones, approximately 77% of them present only once. Donors were Caucasian adults residing in Nashville, Tennessee, USA. The CDR3 loop spans 15 amino acids. Germline-derived CDR1 and CDR2 are MNHEY and SMNVEV (reference sequence). Germline trimming cut 3 bases from V and 9 bases from J; bases unmatched to any gene: 6.

The sample taken for sequencing was memory CD4+ T cells from PBMCs. Subset here: CD45RA-negative fraction. The sequence derives from a man aged 18-30 years in good health. Some clones in this sample may be carry-over from other donors' samples. The chain carries TRBV27 and TRBJ1-6; 9 nucleotides agree with TRBD1. CDR3 residues: CASSLGTGKGSPLHF. In DNA form, the CDR3 reads TGTGCCAGCAGTTTGGGGACAGGGAAGGGTTCACCCCTCCACTTT.